One sample yielded the 32 T cell receptor beta chains listed below, sequenced in a study of T cell responses to AZD1222 COVID-19 vaccine (dated by TCRdb to about 2021). The library was generated by the immunoSEQ multiplex PCR assay. Sourced from immuneACCESS, this table was stored by TCRdb with only in-frame sequences that have V and J called. A share of the clones is absent; for the studies checked, an unresolved V gene accounts for under half, and the remainder has no known explanation. Within this sample are some 130,000 clones, with about 91% of them counted one time only. Under 2% of the sample rests with the top ten. This specimen's time point label, per the study, means: about 28 days (+/-7) after the second vaccine dose. The material sequenced was peripheral blood, taken 28 days after the second AZD1222 dose. These receptors all come from an adult who received the AZD1222 COVID-19 vaccine.

The chain carries TRBV21-1 and TRBJ2-7. TRBV21-1 is classified as a pseudogene. The CDR3 consists of 15 residues. CDR3 amino acids: CASSKGTWVVSEQYV. The CDR3 bases are TGTGCCAGCAGCAAAGGGACGTGGGTGGTGAGCGAGCAGTACGTC.

This chain connects TRBV21-1 to TRBJ2-7; the DNA was not used to check the table's D call, TRBD2. TRBV21-1 is tagged as a pseudogene. The CDR3 sequence is 13 residues long. DNA of the CDR3: TGTGCCAGCCTAGCGGGGGGGCCGTACGAGCAGTACTTC. It encodes CASLAGGPYEQYF.

This clone was seen only once. The chain uses TRBV28 and TRBJ1-5, with D perhaps TRBD1 (5 bases). CDR3 length equals 15 residues. Germline loops: CDR1 MDHEN, CDR2 SYDVKM. V lost 7 bases to trimming and J lost 6 bases, with 19 bases between them. CDR3 sequence reads: CASNPNRIMGQPQHF. CDR3 DNA: TGTGCCAGCAACCCCAACAGGATTATGGGTCAGCCCCAGCATTTT.

The rearrangement uses TRBV11-3 and TRBJ1-1, with 9 bases that match TRBD1. The trim removed 3 bases at V and 0 bases at J, leaving 17 bases unmatched. CDR1 is SGHNT, CDR2 YENEEA, per germline. This CDR3 comprises 20 residues. The CDR3 DNA follows: TGTGCCAGCAGCTTGACCCCACAGGGGGCTTTTATTGCTATGAACACTGAAGCTTTCTTT. This translates into CASSLTPQGAFIAMNTEAFF.

The chain carries TRBV7-9 and TRBJ1-3; D gene unclear. Germline V gives CDR1 SEHNR, CDR2 FQNEAQ (reference sequence). This CDR3 has 15 amino acids. V lost 5 bases, J lost 2 bases, and 13 bases lay in between. The CDR3 DNA reads TGTGCCAGCAGCCATCGGGGAGGGACTGGAAACACCATATATTTT. The encoded protein is CASSHRGGTGNTIYF.

The genes are TRBV5-4 and TRBJ2-7, with 11 bases matching TRBD2. The CDR3 spans 15 residues. Germline CDR1 and CDR2: SGHNT and YYREEE (reference sequence). The V segment lost 0 bases and the J segment 7 bases; nucleotides outside the gene matches: 6. DNA for the CDR3: TGTGCCAGCAGCTTGGGGCTAGCGGGAGGAAAGGAGCAGTACGTC. Protein: CASSLGLAGGKEQYV.

The rearrangement links TRBV28 to TRBJ1-2; D is perhaps TRBD1 (6 bases). V was pared by 5 bases and J by 4 bases, with 11 bases between. Germline loops: CDR1 MDHEN, CDR2 SYDVKM. This CDR3 spans 13 amino acids. The CDR3 DNA follows: TGTGCCAGCAGTCCAGGACAGATCTATGGCTACACCTTC. Amino acid sequence: CASSPGQIYGYTF.

The CDR3 region is CASSLVGGGGYTF. DNA of the CDR3: TGTGCCAGCAGCTTGGTGGGGGGCGGTGGCTACACCTTC. The gene calls are TRBV5-8 and TRBJ1-2, with TRBD1 as a possible D gene (6 bases). CDR1 and CDR2 from the germline V gene are SGHTS and YDEGEE. Trimming removed 0 bases at V and 7 bases at J, with 10 bases between. The CDR3 loop spans 13 amino acids.

With respect to this clone: A junction boundary mismatches the germline segment, possibly from a read error. The chain recombines TRBV7-7 with TRBJ2-7; 7 bases line up with TRBD1. This CDR3 is built from 16 residues. The germline V gene encodes CDR1 SSHAT and CDR2 FNYEAQ (reference sequence). CDR3 sequence (DNA): TGTGCTAGCAGCTCCTTCCCTTTGGCAGGGGGCTACGAGCAGTACTTC. As protein: CASSSFPLAGGYEQYF.

J is TRBJ2-1 and V is TRBV6-5, with 8 bases matching TRBD2. Germline V gives CDR1 MNHEY, CDR2 SVGAGI. V gave up 2 bases and J gave up 14 bases; unmatched junction bases: 14. The CDR3 is 15 residues long. The CDR3, as DNA: TGTGCCAGCAGTTACGACAGGTTTTTGGCGGGGGGAGAGTTCTTC. It yields the protein CASSYDRFLAGGEFF.

This rearrangement joins TRBV10-1 to TRBJ1-3; D remains unclear. V was trimmed by 10 bases and J by 0 bases, leaving 13 bases between them. The germline CDR1 and CDR2 sequences are WNHNN and SYGVQD (reference sequence). CDR3 size: 14 residues. Here the CDR3 DNA reads TGCGCCACACAGTCGGGAGACTCTGGAAACACCATATATTTT. It encodes CATQSGDSGNTIYF.

The chain employs TRBV9 and TRBJ2-7; D could derive from TRBD1 or TRBD2 (6 bases each). The ends were cut back, 1 base at V and 6 bases at J, with 11 bases in the middle. The CDR3 is made up of 13 amino acids. CDR1 is SGDLS and CDR2 is YYNGEE in the germline V gene. The chain's CDR3 is CASSVSGAGEQYF. The CDR3 DNA sequence: TGTGCCAGCAGCGTATCGGGGGCGGGCGAGCAGTACTTC.

The chain couples TRBV4-1 to TRBJ1-1, with a weak D call TRBD1 (6 bases). In germline, CDR1 is MGHRA, CDR2 YSYEKL. V was trimmed by 0 bases and J by 6 bases, leaving 14 bases between them. There are 15 residues in the CDR3. This chain's CDR3 is CASSQDRTGRAEAFF. The CDR3 DNA reads TGCGCCAGCAGCCAAGATAGAACAGGGAGGGCTGAAGCTTTCTTT.

The CDR3 here is CASSPQGQGRTEAFF. In DNA, the CDR3 is TGTGCCAGCAGTCCTCAGGGACAGGGGCGGACTGAAGCTTTCTTT. The chain carries TRBV28 and TRBJ1-1; 10 nucleotides match TRBD1. CDR1 is MDHEN and CDR2 is SYDVKM in the germline V gene. This CDR3 is built from 15 residues. V shed 5 bases and J 5 bases; nucleotides not matched to a gene: 8.

The V call is TRBV4-1, the J call TRBJ2-1; D gene ambiguous. This CDR3 has 16 residues. Germline V gene data show CDR1 as MGHRA and CDR2 as YSYEKL. Trimming pared 4 bases from V and 0 bases from J, leaving 13 bases between. CDR3 sequence reads: CASSPSPDHSYNEQFF. The DNA for the CDR3 is TGCGCCAGCAGCCCCTCTCCGGACCACTCCTACAATGAGCAGTTCTTC.

This sequence joins TRBV25-1 and TRBJ1-2; D perhaps matches TRBD1 (5 bases). CDR1 is MGHDK, CDR2 SYGVNS, per germline. V dropped 0 bases and J dropped 8 bases, with 10 bases sitting between them. The CDR3 is 13 residues long. CDR3 DNA: TGTGCCAGCAGTGAATATGGGGGGGACGGCTACACCTTC. Protein product: CASSEYGGDGYTF.

The chain combines TRBV4-2 with TRBJ1-6, with 9 bases aligning to TRBD1. The CDR3 length is 16 residues. Germline loops: CDR1 LGHNA, CDR2 YNFKEQ. V dropped 2 bases and J dropped 7; count of bases not matched to a gene: 6. The CDR3 reads CASSQPSGTGNSPLHF. The CDR3 DNA sequence: TGTGCCAGCAGCCAACCTTCCGGGACAGGGAATTCACCCCTCCACTTT.

This rearrangement joins TRBV30 to TRBJ1-4; the D gene is possibly TRBD1 (6 bases). V dropped 3 bases and J dropped 3 bases, with 11 bases sitting between them. The CDR3 covers 14 residues. Germline values: CDR1 GTSNPN, CDR2 SVGIG (reference sequence). CDR3 protein: CAWSGGLANEKLFF. The DNA of the CDR3 is TGTGCCTGGAGCGGGGGGCTTGCTAATGAAAAACTGTTTTTT.

V is TRBV19 and J is TRBJ1-1, with D perhaps TRBD1 (6 bases). CDR3 length equals 15 residues. The ends were cut back, 6 bases at V and 7 bases at J, with 21 bases in the middle. Germline V gene lookup returns CDR1 LNHDA and CDR2 SQIVND (reference sequence). CDR3 region: CASSLVLPGQLEAFF. CDR3 coding DNA: TGTGCCAGTAGCCTCGTCCTCCCAGGACAGCTTGAAGCTTTCTTT. Full variable domain (outside the CDR3, taken from reference TRBV19 and TRBJ1-1): DGGITQSPKYLFRKEGQNVTLSCEQNLNHDAMYWYRQDPGQGLRLIYYSQIVNDFQKGDIAEGYSVSREKKESFPLTVTSAQKNPTAFYLCASSLVLPGQLEAFFGQGTRLTVV.

The genes are TRBV28 and TRBJ1-2; D not resolved. Germline V gene sequence: CDR1 MDHEN, CDR2 SYDVKM. The CDR3 is 15 residues long. The V end lost 3 bases, the J end lost 5 bases, and 16 bases lay between the germline ends. The CDR3: CASSFQTVEAYGYTF. The CDR3 DNA reads as TGTGCCAGCAGTTTCCAGACGGTCGAGGCGTATGGCTACACCTTC.

The CDR3 loop is CSVTPRVGNTEAFF. In DNA form, the CDR3 reads TGCAGCGTCACCCCCAGGGTGGGGAACACTGAAGCTTTCTTT. The rearrangement joins TRBV29-1 to TRBJ1-1, with a possible D match to TRBD1 (5 bases). The CDR3 has 14 residues. Between the trimmed V and J ends, which lost 6 bases and 1 base, there was a span of 15 bases. CDR1 is SQVTM and CDR2 is ANQGSEA in the germline V gene.

The chain couples TRBV29-1 to TRBJ1-2, with D possibly TRBD1 on 5 matching bases. CDR1 is SQVTM, CDR2 ANQGSEA, per germline. Trimming cost V 3 bases and J 3 bases, with 8 bases left between them. This CDR3 region has 12 residues. The CDR3 loop reads CSVESGDYGYTF. The CDR3 nucleotides are TGCAGCGTTGAGTCGGGGGACTATGGCTACACCTTC.

The V gene is TRBV19, the J gene TRBJ1-1; 7 bases map to TRBD1. The trim removed 6 bases at V and 5 bases at J, leaving 9 bases unmatched. Germline CDR1 and CDR2: LNHDA and SQIVND (reference sequence). The CDR3 has 14 amino acids. The CDR3, as DNA: TGTGCCAGTAGCTCCAGGGTCAGGGGGACTGAAGCTTTCTTT. Encoded protein: CASSSRVRGTEAFF.

This chain links TRBV4-1 with TRBJ2-7; unclear D gene. Germline CDR1 MGHRA, CDR2 YSYEKL. V was pared by 0 bases and J by 2 bases, with 11 bases between. This CDR3 has 15 residues. The CDR3 region has the DNA TGCGCCAGCAGCCAAGATAAAGCCGGTCCCTACGAGCAGTACTTC. Translation: CASSQDKAGPYEQYF.

This clone was counted a single time. CDR3 nucleotides: TGCGCCAGCAGCCGGGACGGACAGGGGGCGGTTGCTTTCTTT. Residues: CASSRDGQGAVAFF. This rearrangement joins TRBV5-1 to TRBJ1-1; 11 nucleotides match TRBD1. Trimming cost V 4 bases and J 11 bases; bases outside gene matches: 10. The CDR3 is made up of 14 amino acids. Germline lookup yields CDR1 SGHRS and CDR2 YFSETQ.

The V call is TRBV29-1, the J call TRBJ2-1; no firm D call. CDR3 length: 14 amino acids. Trimming removed 0 bases at V and 9 bases at J, with 15 bases between. Germline V gene sequence: CDR1 SQVTM, CDR2 ANQGSEA. CDR3 nucleotide sequence: TGCAGCGTTGAAGATTGGTCCTCTTCTGGTGAGCAGTTCTTC. Protein: CSVEDWSSSGEQFF.

The rearrangement links TRBV3-1 (or the pseudogene TRBV3-2) to TRBJ1-1; D call uncertain. From germline, CDR1 is LGHDT and CDR2 YNNKEL (reference sequence). The V end lost 0 bases, the J end lost 10 bases, and 9 bases lay between the germline ends. This CDR3 has 12 residues. The CDR3 DNA follows: TGTGCCAGCAGCCAAGAGGCCAACGGAGCTTTCTTT. Translation: CASSQEANGAFF.

This clone was observed once. The J gene is TRBJ1-2, the V gene TRBV5-4; 7 positions match TRBD1. The length of the CDR3 is 19 residues. Trimming removed 3 bases from V and 3 bases from J; junction bases left unmatched: 20. CDR1 is SGHNT and CDR2 is YYREEE in the germline V gene (reference sequence). The CDR3 reads CASSSIWTGSTDGDYGYTF. In nucleotides, the CDR3 is TGTGCCAGCAGCTCAATTTGGACAGGCTCTACCGACGGGGACTATGGCTACACCTTC.

The chain joins TRBV7-2 to TRBJ2-3, with 8 bases that match TRBD1. Germline CDR1 SGHTA, CDR2 FQGNSA. The CDR3 covers 15 residues. Germline trimming cut 5 bases from V and 1 base from J; bases unmatched to any gene: 5. The CDR3 DNA reads as TGTGCCAGCAGCCCCGGACAGGGAGGCACAGATACGCAGTATTTT. Translated, it gives CASSPGQGGTDTQYF. Based on the CDR3 plus reference TRBV7-2 and TRBJ2-3, the full variable domain is GAGVSQSPSNKVTEKGKDVELRCDPISGHTALYWYRQSLGQGLEFLIYFQGNSAPDKSGLPSDRFSAERTGGSVSTLTIQRTQQEDSAVYLCASSPGQGGTDTQYFGPGTRLTVL.

The V call is TRBV5-1, the J call TRBJ2-1, with D unresolved. The CDR3 sequence is 15 residues long. The V gene's germline CDR1 is SGHRS and CDR2 YFSETQ. V lost 4 bases, J lost 0 bases, and 11 bases lay in between. CDR3 in amino acids: CASSPWISSYNEQFF. DNA of the CDR3: TGCGCCAGCAGCCCATGGATAAGCTCCTACAATGAGCAGTTCTTC. The whole variable domain, remainder taken from reference TRBV5-1 and TRBJ2-1, is KAGVTQTPRYLIKTRGQQVTLSCSPISGHRSVSWYQQTPGQGLQFLFEYFSETQRNKGNFPGRFSGRQFSNSRSEMNVSTLELGDSALYLCASSPWISSYNEQFFGPGTRLTVL.

This clone was seen a single time. V usage is TRBV6-2 or TRBV6-3 and J usage is TRBJ2-2; D remains ambiguous. The CDR3 runs to 15 residues. CDR1 is MNHEY and CDR2 is SVGEGT in the germline V gene. The V and J ends lost 2 bases and 3 bases respectively, with 10 bases between them. CDR3 sequence: CASSYDGPYTGELFF. In DNA, the CDR3 is TGTGCCAGCAGTTACGATGGACCATACACCGGGGAGCTGTTTTTT.

The genes are TRBV2 and TRBJ2-5; 10 bases agree with TRBD2. Germline lookup yields CDR1 SNHLY and CDR2 FYNNEI. Germline trimming cut 0 bases from V and 2 bases from J; bases unmatched to any gene: 3. The CDR3 extends over 16 amino acids. This CDR3 is CASSEALTSGQETQYF. As DNA, the CDR3 is TGTGCCAGCAGTGAAGCGCTGACTAGCGGGCAAGAGACCCAGTACTTC.